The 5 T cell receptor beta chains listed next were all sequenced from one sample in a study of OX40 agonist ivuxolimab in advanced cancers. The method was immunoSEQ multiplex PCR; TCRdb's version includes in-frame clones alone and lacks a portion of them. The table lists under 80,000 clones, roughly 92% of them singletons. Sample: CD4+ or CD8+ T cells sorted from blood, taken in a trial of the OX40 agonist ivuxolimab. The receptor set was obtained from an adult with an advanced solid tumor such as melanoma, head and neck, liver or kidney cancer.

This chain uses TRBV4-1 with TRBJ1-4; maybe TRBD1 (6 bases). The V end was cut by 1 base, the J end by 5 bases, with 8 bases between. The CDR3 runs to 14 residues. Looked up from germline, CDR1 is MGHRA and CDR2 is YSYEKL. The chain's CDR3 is CASSQVRGNEKLFF. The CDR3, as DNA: TGCGCCAGCAGCCAAGTTAGGGGGAATGAAAAACTGTTTTTT.

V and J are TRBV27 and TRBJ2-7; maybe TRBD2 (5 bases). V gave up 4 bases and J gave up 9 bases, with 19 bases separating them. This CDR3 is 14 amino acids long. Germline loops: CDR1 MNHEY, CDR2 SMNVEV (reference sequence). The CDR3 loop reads CASSSPHGSGGQYF. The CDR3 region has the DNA TGTGCCAGCAGTTCCCCTCACGGAAGCGGCGGGCAGTACTTC.

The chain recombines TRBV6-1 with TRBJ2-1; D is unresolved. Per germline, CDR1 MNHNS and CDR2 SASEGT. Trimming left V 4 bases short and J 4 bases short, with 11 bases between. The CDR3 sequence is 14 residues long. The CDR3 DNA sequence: TGTGCCAGCAGTGGAGCTGCGCAATACAATGAGCAGTTCTTC. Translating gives CASSGAAQYNEQFF.

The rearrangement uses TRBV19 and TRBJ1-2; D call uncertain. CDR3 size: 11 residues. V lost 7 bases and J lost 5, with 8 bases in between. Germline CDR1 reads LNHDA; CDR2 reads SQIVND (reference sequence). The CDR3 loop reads CASIGLYGYTF. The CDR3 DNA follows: TGTGCCAGTATTGGCCTTTATGGCTACACCTTC.

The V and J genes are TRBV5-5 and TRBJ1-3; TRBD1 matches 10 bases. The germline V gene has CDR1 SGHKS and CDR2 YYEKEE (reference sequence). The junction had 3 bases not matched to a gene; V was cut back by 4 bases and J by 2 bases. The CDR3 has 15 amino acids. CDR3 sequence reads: CASSVDRGPGNTIYF. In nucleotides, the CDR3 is TGTGCCAGCAGCGTCGACAGGGGGCCTGGAAACACCATATATTTT.